This note documents a single T cell receptor beta chain sequence. Its antigen is unidentified. This CDR3 has 15 residues. The V end was cut by 2 bases, the J end by 2 bases, with 7 bases between. Germline-derived CDR1 and CDR2 are SNHLY and FYNNEI. These data are taken from a study of T cells in Graves' hyperthyroidism and ophthalmopathy. For the study at large: Prior to any treatment, at the point of initial diagnosis, peripheral blood was collected.

Uncontrolled infection, other autoimmune disease, pregnancy or lactation disqualified patients from enrolment. The diagnoses drew upon clinical symptoms, serum thyroxine and TRAb, thyroid ultrasound and orbital computed tomography. TCR beta CDR3 sequences were amplified from RNA transcripts. During a first-round RT-PCR of the TCR CDR3, the HTBI primer set was used. TCRdb independently ran MiXCR on the multiplex PCR reads; one entry per CDR3 protein. The sample contains hundreds of thousands of distinct CDR3 sequences, 14% to 15% of which appear only once. Study-wide points: The majority of expanded thyroid clonotypes above 0.001 also appeared in blood.

The sample was blood. V usage is TRBV2 and J usage is TRBJ2-6; D unresolved. The TCR sequence derives from a woman aged 35 to 49 with Graves' ophthalmopathy. CDR3 in amino acids: CASSEQATGANVLTF. CDR3 sequence (DNA): TGTGCCAGCAGTGAACAGGCTACTGGGGCCAACGTCCTGACTTTC. The variable domain in full, completed from reference TRBV2 and TRBJ2-6, reads EPEVTQTPSHQVTQMGQEVILRCVPISNHLYFYWYRQILGQKVEFLVSFYNNEISEKSEIFDDQFSVERPDGSNFTLKIRSTKLEDSAMYFCASSEQATGANVLTFGAGSRLTVL.